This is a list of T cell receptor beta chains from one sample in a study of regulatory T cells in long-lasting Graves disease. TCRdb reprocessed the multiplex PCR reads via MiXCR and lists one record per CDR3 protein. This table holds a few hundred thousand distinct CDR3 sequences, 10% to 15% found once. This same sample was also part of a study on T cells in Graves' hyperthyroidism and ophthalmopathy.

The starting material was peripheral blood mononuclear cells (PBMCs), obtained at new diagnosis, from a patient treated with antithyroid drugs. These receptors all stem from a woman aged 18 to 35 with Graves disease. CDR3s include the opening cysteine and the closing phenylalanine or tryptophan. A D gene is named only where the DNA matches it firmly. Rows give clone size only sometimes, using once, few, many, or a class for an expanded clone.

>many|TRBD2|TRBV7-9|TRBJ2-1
TGTGCCAGCAACCCGGCCGGACTAGCTCTTACAACCTACAATGAGCAGTTCTTC
CASNPAGLALTTYNEQFF
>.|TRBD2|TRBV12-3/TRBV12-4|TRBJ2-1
TGTGCCAGCAGTTCGACTAGCGGTATTGCGGGGGAAAATGAGCAGTTCTTC
CASSSTSGIAGENEQFF
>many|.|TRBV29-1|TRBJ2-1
TGCAGCGTGGGGATGACAGCTCCCGCGAAAGATGAGCAGTTCTTC
CSVGMTAPAKDEQFF
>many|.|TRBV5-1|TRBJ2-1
TGCGCCAGCAGCTTGGGGACTCCCCCAGGCCACAATGAGCAGTTCTTC
CASSLGTPPGHNEQFF
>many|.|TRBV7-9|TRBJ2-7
TGTGCCAGCAGTGGTCCAAAAGATGAGACTAGGGACTACGAGCAGTACTTC
CASSGPKDETRDYEQYF
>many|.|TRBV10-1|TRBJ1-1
TGCGCCACCAAAGCGGGGATGAACACTGAAGCTTTCTTT
CATKAGMNTEAFF
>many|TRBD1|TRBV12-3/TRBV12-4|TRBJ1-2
TGTGCCAGCAGGGCGGGACAGGGGAACTATGGCTACACCTTC
CASRAGQGNYGYTF
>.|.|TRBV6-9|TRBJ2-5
TGTGCCAGCAGTTACATTGGAACAACACAAGAGACCCAGTACTTC
CASSYIGTTQETQYF
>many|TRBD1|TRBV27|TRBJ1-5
TGTGCCAGCAGTTTATCAACAGGGGCTTATCAGCCCCAGCATTTT
CASSLSTGAYQPQHF
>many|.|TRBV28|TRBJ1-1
TGTGCCAGCAGTAGGGGGTGGACTGAAGCTTTCTTT
CASSRGWTEAFF
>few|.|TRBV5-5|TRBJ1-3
TGTGCCAGCAGCTCCCGTCCCCGAACAGGAAACACCATATATTTT
CASSSRPRTGNTIYF
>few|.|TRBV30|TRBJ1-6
TGTGCCTGGAGTAGGGGGTATAATTCACCCCTCCACTTT
CAWSRGYNSPLHF
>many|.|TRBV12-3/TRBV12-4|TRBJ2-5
TGTGCCAGCAGTTTGTCGGAAATAGAGACCCAGTACTTC
CASSLSEIETQYF
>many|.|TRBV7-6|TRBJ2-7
TGTGCCAGCAGCTTAGTCGAGGGGTCCTACGAGCAGTACTTC
CASSLVEGSYEQYF
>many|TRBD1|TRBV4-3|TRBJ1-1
TGCGCCAGCAGCTACAGGGGACTCCTGAACACTGAAGCTTTCTTT
CASSYRGLLNTEAFF
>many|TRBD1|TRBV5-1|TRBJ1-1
TGCGCCAGCAGCTTGGGGGGGACAGTTTTTACCGAAGCTTTCTTT
CASSLGGTVFTEAFF
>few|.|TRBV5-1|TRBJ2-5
TGCGCCAGCAGCTTGGCCGGTCGAGGGACCCAGTACTTC
CASSLAGRGTQYF
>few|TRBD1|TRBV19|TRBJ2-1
TGTGCCAGTAGTATTTCCAGGGGGTTCTACAATGAGCAGTTCTTC
CASSISRGFYNEQFF
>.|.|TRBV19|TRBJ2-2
TGTGCCAGTAGTATAGATGAGCAGCTGTTTTTT
CASSIDEQLFF
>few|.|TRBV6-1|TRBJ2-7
TGTGCCAGTGCTTCGGGGGCCCCCATGTTATCCGAGCAGTACTTC
CASASGAPMLSEQYF
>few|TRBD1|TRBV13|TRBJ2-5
TGTGCCAGCAGCTTGGGGGGACAGGGACGAGAGACCCAGTACTTC
CASSLGGQGRETQYF
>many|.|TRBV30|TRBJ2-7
TGTGCCTGGAGGAATGACGGACGCGCCTACGAGCAGTACTTC
CAWRNDGRAYEQYF
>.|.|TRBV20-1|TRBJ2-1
TGCAGTGCTAGAGATCATAGGTCCTTGGGGAATGAGCAGTTCTTC
CSARDHRSLGNEQFF